This is a list of T cell receptor beta chains from one sample in a study of OX40 agonist ivuxolimab in advanced cancers. Assay used: immunoSEQ multiplex PCR; TCRdb lists only in-frame clones, some missing. In the table there are 75,000 to 95,000 clones, roughly 90% of which are singletons. This specimen was CD4+ or CD8+ T cells sorted from blood, taken in a trial of the OX40 agonist ivuxolimab. Receptors were obtained from an adult with an advanced solid tumor such as melanoma, head and neck, liver or kidney cancer. Both conserved end residues are part of each CDR3. D genes are given only for firm matches. Part of the rows lack a size; the others show once, few, many or a class for expanded clones.

>TRBD1|TRBJ1-1|TRBV28|NA
TGTGCCAGCAGTTTATCAAACAGGGGGAACACTGAAGCTTTCTTT
CASSLSNRGNTEAFF
>NA|TRBJ1-2|TRBV12-5|NA
TGTGCTAGTGGTTTGGGACCCTCCGGGGCTAACTATGGCTACACCTTC
CASGLGPSGANYGYTF
>NA|TRBJ2-1|TRBV6-4|once
TGTGCCAGCAGTGTCATAGGGGGCTCCTACAATGAGCAGTTCTTC
CASSVIGGSYNEQFF
>NA|TRBJ2-5|TRBV7-3|NA
TGTGCCAGCAGCTTATCGAGGGAAGAGACCCAGTACTTC
CASSLSREETQYF
>TRBD1|TRBJ2-5|TRBV27|NA
TGTGCCAGCAGTGACAGGGGAACCCAGTACTTC
CASSDRGTQYF
>TRBD1|TRBJ2-7|TRBV9|NA
TGTGCCAGCAGCGGACCGGGACAGGGGACAAGCGAGCAGTACTTC
CASSGPGQGTSEQYF
>NA|TRBJ2-3|TRBV5-1|NA
TGCGCCAGCAGCTTGGGGGGGAATGATGGAGATACGCAGTATTTT
CASSLGGNDGDTQYF
>NA|TRBJ2-2|TRBV15|NA
TGTGCCACCAGCCCCCGGGCCGCGCCAAACACCGGGGAGCTGTTTTTT
CATSPRAAPNTGELFF
>NA|TRBJ1-1|TRBV7-8|NA
TGTGCCAGCAGCTTAGCCAACAGGAACACTGAAGCTTTCTTT
CASSLANRNTEAFF
>NA|TRBJ2-1|TRBV28|NA
TGTGCCAGCAGTCCTTGGACAGACAGCTCCTACAATGAGCAGTTCTTC
CASSPWTDSSYNEQFF
>NA|TRBJ2-3|TRBV19|NA
TGTGCCAGTAGGAGTCTAGGGGCAGATACGCAGTATTTT
CASRSLGADTQYF
>TRBD2|TRBJ2-1|TRBV28|NA
TGTGCCAGCAGTTTATTCAGCCCCCGCGGACTAGCGGGAGGGAGGAATGAGCAGTTCTTC
CASSLFSPRGLAGGRNEQFF
>TRBD2|TRBJ2-2|TRBV6-4|once
TGTGCCAGCAGTGCCCTAGCGGGAGCGAACACCGGGGAGCTGTTTTTT
CASSALAGANTGELFF
>NA|TRBJ1-1|TRBV30|NA
TGTGCCTGGAGTGTACGTAGTATGGGGGTCGGTAACACTGAAGCTTTCTTT
CAWSVRSMGVGNTEAFF
>TRBD2|TRBJ2-1|TRBV28|NA
TGTGCCAGCAGAAACCACGGACTAGCGGGCAGGAATGAGCAGTTCTTC
CASRNHGLAGRNEQFF
>TRBD1|TRBJ2-7|TRBV6-1|once
TGTGCCAGCAGTGAACGGGGACAGATCCGCTACGAGCAGTACTTC
CASSERGQIRYEQYF
>NA|TRBJ1-4|TRBV5-1|NA
TGCGCCAGCAGCCGACGGGTAACTAATGAAAAACTGTTTTTT
CASSRRVTNEKLFF
>TRBD2|TRBJ2-1|TRBV18|once
TGTGCCAGCTCACAAGTAGCGGGGAGCTCCTACAATGAGCAGTTCTTC
CASSQVAGSSYNEQFF
>TRBD2|TRBJ2-2|TRBV11-3|NA
TGTGCCAGCAGCTTTATCCTAATTCCGAGCGGGAGCATGAGGACCGGGGAGCTGTTTTTT
CASSFILIPSGSMRTGELFF
>NA|TRBJ2-7|TRBV10-2|NA
TGCGCCAGCAGGGCCCAAAACTTTTACGAGCAGTACTTC
CASRAQNFYEQYF
>NA|TRBJ2-1|TRBV27|NA
TGTGCCAGCAATTGGGGGGCTAGGGGTGAGCAGTTCTTC
CASNWGARGEQFF